This T cell receptor (beta chain) was sequenced in a study of metastatic and nonmetastatic thyroid tumors. Study context: Samples came from malignant and benign thyroid patients, and repertoires were compared across blood and tumor or nodule tissue.

CDR1 SEHNR and CDR2 FQNEAQ come from the germline V gene (reference sequence). Trimming stripped 6 bases from V and 2 bases from J, with 10 bases between. This CDR3 has 13 residues. TCRdb redid the clone calls on the PCR reads using MiXCR. The sample has roughly 20,000 clones, roughly a third seen once. Patients were all untreated before their thyroid surgery. Study-level findings and limits: Malignant thyroid tumors reportedly had TCR beta diversity that was significantly higher than in benign nodules, in blood and tumor.

Many counts were recorded for this clone. Its antigen is not identified. The chain is built from TRBV7-9 and TRBJ1-2; D might be TRBD1 (6 bases). This receptor was taken from a female donor with papillary thyroid cancer or a benign thyroid nodule (not recorded which). Some clones in this sample may be carry-over from other donors' samples. The sequencing input was blood. The CDR3 DNA reads TGTGCCAGCAGATACCAGGGGAACTATGGCTACACCTTC. Translating gives CASRYQGNYGYTF.